The clone carrying this T cell receptor beta chain was detected once. What it binds is unknown. These data are taken from a study of T cell responses to AZD1222 COVID-19 vaccine. The method was immunoSEQ multiplex PCR; TCRdb's version includes in-frame clones alone and lacks a portion of them. Of 150,000 or so clones detected, approximately 94% appear once; the ten largest clones hold around 2.6%. CDR1 is SEHNR and CDR2 is FQNEAQ in the germline V gene (reference sequence). The CDR3 is 17 residues long. Germline trimming cut 1 base from V and 3 bases from J; bases unmatched to any gene: 9. General study results and limits: Possibly, clonal diversity was underestimated; donors were largely white British and included more females.

The sequencing here drew on peripheral blood, taken on day 0 of AZD1222 vaccination. V usage is TRBV7-9 and J usage is TRBJ2-1, with TRBD2 identical over 7 bases. This sequence originates from an adult in good health. The CDR3 protein is CASSLGMGLTSYNEQFF. In DNA, the CDR3 is TGTGCCAGCAGCTTAGGTATGGGACTAACAAGCTACAATGAGCAGTTCTTC.